Given below is one TCR beta chain in context. Antigen specificity is unknown. One end of the junction fails to match germline, which may point to a read error. Germline CDR1 reads PRHDT; CDR2 reads FYEKMQ (reference sequence). The CDR3 covers 15 residues. Blood libraries mostly used 450 to 550 ng genomic DNA, six replicates each. Here immunoSEQ multiplex PCR was the method, and the copy in TCRdb shows in-frame clones only, minus some. The sample yields fewer than 70,000 clones, approximately 80% seen once. The record originates from a study of neoadjuvant anti-PD-1 for oral cavity cancer. The wider study: Non-progressing patients received a fourth nivolumab dose near day 43, then surgery on days 50-56. Study observations and caveats: Higher pretreatment blood Treg/Th17 ratios correlated with higher pretreatment blood and lower post-treatment tumor TCRbeta clonality.

The V call is TRBV13, the J call TRBJ2-7; 11 positions agree with TRBD2. The specimen was PBMCs, collected before nivolumab (anti-PD-1) treatment. The source of this sequence is a person between 40 and 85 years old with oral cavity squamous cell carcinoma. The CDR3 nucleotides are TGTGCCAGCAGATTAGCGGGAGGGCGATTCTCCGAGCAGTACTTC. This gives the protein CASRLAGGRFSEQYF. Filled out from reference TRBV13 and TRBJ2-7, the complete variable domain reads AAGVIQSPRHLIKEKRETATLKCYPIPRHDTVYWYQQGPGQDPQFLISFYEKMQSDKGSIPDRFSAQQFSDYHSELNMSSLELGDSALYFCASRLAGGRFSEQYFGPGTRLTVT.